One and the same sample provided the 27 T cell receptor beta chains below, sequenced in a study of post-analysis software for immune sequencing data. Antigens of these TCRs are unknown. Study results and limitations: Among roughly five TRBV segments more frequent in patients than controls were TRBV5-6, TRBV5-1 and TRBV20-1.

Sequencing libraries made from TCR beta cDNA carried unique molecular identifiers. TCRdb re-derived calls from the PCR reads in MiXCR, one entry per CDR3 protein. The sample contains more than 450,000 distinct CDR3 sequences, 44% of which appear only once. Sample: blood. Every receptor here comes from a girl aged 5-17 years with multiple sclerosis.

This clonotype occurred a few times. The CDR3 loop reads CASSIWVRADSSYNEQFF. Written as DNA, the CDR3 is TGTGCCAGCAGCATATGGGTAAGGGCGGACAGCTCCTACAATGAGCAGTTCTTC. The chain combines TRBV5-4 with TRBJ2-1; tentative D call: TRBD1 (6 bases). Germline assignment: CDR1 SGHNT and CDR2 YYREEE (reference sequence). The CDR3 is 18 residues long. Trimming removed 4 bases at V and 0 bases at J, with 20 bases between.

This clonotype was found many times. The CDR3, as DNA: TGTGCCAGCAGTGGGGACGGGACAGGGGGGATACTACGCCAGTTCTTC. Protein sequence: CASSGDGTGGILRQFF. The chain is built from TRBV6-4 and TRBJ2-1; TRBD1 aligns across 11 bases. This CDR3 has 16 residues. V dropped 4 bases and J dropped 13; count of bases not matched to a gene: 15. Germline V gene data show CDR1 as MRHNA and CDR2 as SNTAGT.

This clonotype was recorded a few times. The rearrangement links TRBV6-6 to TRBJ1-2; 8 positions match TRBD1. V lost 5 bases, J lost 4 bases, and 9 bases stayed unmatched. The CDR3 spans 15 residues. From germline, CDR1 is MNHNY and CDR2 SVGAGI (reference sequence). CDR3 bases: TGTGCCAGCAGTAGGGGGACAGGATTCCTCTATGGCTACACCTTC. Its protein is CASSRGTGFLYGYTF.

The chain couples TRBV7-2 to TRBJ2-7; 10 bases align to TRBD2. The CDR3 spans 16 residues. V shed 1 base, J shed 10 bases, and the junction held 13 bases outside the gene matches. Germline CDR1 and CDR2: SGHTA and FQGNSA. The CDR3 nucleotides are TGTGCCAGCAGCTTAGGTCCCAGCGGGGGGGAGGGGGCCCAGTACTTC. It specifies CASSLGPSGGEGAQYF.

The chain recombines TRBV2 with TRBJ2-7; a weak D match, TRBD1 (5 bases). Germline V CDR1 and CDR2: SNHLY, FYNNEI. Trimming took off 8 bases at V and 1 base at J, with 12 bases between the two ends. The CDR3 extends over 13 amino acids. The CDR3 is CASLGRASYEQYF. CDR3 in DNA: TGTGCCAGCTTGGGCAGGGCTTCCTACGAGCAGTACTTC. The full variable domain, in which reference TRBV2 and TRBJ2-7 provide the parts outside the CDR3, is EPEVTQTPSHQVTQMGQEVILRCVPISNHLYFYWYRQILGQKVEFLVSFYNNEISEKSEIFDDQFSVERPDGSNFTLKIRSTKLEDSAMYFCASLGRASYEQYFGPGTRLTVT.

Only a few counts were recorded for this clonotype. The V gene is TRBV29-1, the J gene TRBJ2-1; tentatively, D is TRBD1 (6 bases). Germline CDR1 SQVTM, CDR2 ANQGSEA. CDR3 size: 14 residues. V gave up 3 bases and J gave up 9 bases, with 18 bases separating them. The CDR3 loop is CSVEAAGTRAEQFF. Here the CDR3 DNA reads TGCAGCGTTGAGGCGGCAGGGACAAGGGCTGAGCAGTTCTTC.

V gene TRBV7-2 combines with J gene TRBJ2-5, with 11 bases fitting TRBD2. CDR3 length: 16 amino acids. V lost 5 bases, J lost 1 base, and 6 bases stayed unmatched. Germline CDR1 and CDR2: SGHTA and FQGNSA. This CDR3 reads CASSPATSGAQETQYF. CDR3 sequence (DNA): TGTGCCAGCAGCCCCGCGACTAGCGGGGCCCAAGAGACCCAGTACTTC.

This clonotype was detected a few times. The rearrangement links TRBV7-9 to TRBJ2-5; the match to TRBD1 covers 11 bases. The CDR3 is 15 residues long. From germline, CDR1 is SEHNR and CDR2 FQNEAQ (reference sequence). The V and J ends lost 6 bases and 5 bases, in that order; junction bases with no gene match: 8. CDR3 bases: TGTGCCAGCAGTCCCCCGGGACAGGGGGTTGAGACCCAGTACTTC. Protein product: CASSPPGQGVETQYF.

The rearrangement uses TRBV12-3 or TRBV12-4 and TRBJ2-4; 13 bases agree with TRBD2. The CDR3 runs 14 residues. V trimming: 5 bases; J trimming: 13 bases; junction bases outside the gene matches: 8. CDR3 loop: CASSQGLAGEGQYF. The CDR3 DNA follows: TGTGCCAGCAGTCAAGGACTAGCGGGAGAAGGGCAGTACTTC.

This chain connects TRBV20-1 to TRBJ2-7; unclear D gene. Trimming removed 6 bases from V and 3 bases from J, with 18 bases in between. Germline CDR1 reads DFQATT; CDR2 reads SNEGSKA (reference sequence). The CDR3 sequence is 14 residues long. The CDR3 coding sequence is TGCAGTGCAATGGCCAGACGAGGAGACTACGAGCAGTACTTC. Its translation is CSAMARRGDYEQYF.

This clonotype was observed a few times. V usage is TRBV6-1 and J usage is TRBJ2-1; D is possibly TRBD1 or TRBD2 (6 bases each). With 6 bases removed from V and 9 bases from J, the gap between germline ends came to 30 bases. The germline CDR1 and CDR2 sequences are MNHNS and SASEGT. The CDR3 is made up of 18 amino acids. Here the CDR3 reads CASRTGAGDIEAGGEQFF. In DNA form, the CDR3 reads TGTGCCAGCAGAACCGGGGCAGGGGATATCGAAGCGGGCGGTGAGCAGTTCTTC.

The CDR3 DNA reads as TGTGCCAGCCGCCGGGGGACCTACAATGAGCAGTTCTTC. The encoded protein is CASRRGTYNEQFF. This sequence joins TRBV18 and TRBJ2-1; D is possibly TRBD2 (6 bases). The V gene lost 8 bases and the J gene lost 2 bases, with 10 bases spanning the gap. The germline V gene has CDR1 KGHSH and CDR2 LQKENI. This CDR3 is built from 13 residues.

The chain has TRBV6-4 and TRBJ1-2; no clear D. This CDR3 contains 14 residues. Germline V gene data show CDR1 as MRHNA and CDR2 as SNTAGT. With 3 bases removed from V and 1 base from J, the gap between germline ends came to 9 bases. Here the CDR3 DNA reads TGTGCCAGCAGTGAGAGGGCGTTTAACTATGGCTACACCTTC. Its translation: CASSERAFNYGYTF.

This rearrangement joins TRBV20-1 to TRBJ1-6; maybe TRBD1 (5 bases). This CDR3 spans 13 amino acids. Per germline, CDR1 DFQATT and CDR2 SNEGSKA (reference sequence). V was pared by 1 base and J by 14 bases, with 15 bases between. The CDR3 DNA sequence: TGCAGTGCTAGAGTGGGACGGGGAAGCACCCTCCACTTT. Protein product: CSARVGRGSTLHF.

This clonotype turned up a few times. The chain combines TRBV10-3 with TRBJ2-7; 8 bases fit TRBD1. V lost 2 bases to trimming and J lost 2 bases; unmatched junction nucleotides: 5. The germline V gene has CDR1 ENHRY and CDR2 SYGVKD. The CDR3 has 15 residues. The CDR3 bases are TGTGCCATCAGTGAGCCGGACAGGGACCCCTACGAGCAGTACTTC. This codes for CAISEPDRDPYEQYF.

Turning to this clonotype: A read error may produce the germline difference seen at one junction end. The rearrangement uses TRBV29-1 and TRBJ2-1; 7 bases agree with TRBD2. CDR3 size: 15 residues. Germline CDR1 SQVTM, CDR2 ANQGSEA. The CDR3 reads CSVVSKERGYNERFF. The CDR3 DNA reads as TGCAGCGTTGTTTCTAAGGAGCGGGGCTACAATGAGCGGTTCTTC.

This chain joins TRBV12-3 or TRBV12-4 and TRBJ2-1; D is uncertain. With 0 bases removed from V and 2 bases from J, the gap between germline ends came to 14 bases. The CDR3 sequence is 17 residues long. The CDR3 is CASSLARRRWTYNEQFF. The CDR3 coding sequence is TGTGCCAGCAGTTTAGCGCGACGGCGCTGGACCTACAATGAGCAGTTCTTC.

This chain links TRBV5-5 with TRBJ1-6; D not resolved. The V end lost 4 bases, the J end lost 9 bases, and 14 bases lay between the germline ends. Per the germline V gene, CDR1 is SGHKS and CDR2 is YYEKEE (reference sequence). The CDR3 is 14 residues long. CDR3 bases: TGTGCCAGCAGCATGGGATACAGCGGTTCACCCCTCCACTTT. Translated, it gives CASSMGYSGSPLHF.

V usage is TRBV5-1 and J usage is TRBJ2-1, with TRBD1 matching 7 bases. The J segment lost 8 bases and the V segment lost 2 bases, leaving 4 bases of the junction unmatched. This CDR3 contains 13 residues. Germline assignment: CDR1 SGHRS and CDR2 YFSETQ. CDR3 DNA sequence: TGCGCCAGCAGCTTAAGGGGGCCCCATGAGCAGTTCTTC. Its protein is CASSLRGPHEQFF.

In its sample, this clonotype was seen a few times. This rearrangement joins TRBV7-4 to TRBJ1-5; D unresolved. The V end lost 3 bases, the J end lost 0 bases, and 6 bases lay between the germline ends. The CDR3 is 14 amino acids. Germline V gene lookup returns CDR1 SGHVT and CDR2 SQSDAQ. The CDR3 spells CASSFGYSNQPQHF. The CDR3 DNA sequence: TGTGCCAGCAGCTTTGGCTATAGCAATCAGCCCCAGCATTTT.

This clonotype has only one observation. CDR3 sequence: CSASRGPGGGTQYF. CDR3 DNA: TGCAGTGCTAGTAGGGGACCCGGTGGAGGTACGCAGTATTTT. The genes are TRBV20-1 and TRBJ2-3; D possibly uses TRBD1 or TRBD2 (5 bases each). The V gene's germline CDR1 is DFQATT and CDR2 SNEGSKA (reference sequence). The V end was cut by 3 bases, the J end by 8 bases, with 18 bases between. This CDR3 has 14 residues.

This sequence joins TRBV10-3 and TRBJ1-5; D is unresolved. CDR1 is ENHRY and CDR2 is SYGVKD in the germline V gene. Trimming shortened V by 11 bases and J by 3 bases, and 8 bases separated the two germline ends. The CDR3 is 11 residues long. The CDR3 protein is CASFNNQPQHF. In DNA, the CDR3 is TGTGCCTCTTTTAACAATCAGCCCCAGCATTTT.

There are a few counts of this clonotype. The CDR3 loop reads CASSVEYQETQYF. The CDR3 DNA follows: TGTGCCAGCAGCGTAGAATATCAAGAGACCCAGTACTTC. This sequence joins TRBV9 and TRBJ2-5, with no clear D. V lost 0 bases and J 2 bases, leaving 5 bases between the germline ends. This CDR3 comprises 13 residues. CDR1 and CDR2 from the germline V gene are SGDLS and YYNGEE.

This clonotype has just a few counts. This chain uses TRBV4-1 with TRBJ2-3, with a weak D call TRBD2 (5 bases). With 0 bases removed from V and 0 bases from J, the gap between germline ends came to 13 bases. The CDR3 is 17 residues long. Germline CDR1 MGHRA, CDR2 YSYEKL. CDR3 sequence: CASSQDGRRSSTDTQYF. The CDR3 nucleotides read TGCGCCAGCAGCCAAGATGGGCGGAGGTCTAGCACAGATACGCAGTATTTT.

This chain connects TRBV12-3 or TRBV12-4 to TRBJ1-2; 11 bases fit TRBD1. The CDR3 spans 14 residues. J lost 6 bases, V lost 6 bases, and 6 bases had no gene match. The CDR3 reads CASRPDRGLDGYTF. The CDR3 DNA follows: TGTGCCAGCAGGCCGGACAGGGGGCTAGATGGCTACACCTTC.

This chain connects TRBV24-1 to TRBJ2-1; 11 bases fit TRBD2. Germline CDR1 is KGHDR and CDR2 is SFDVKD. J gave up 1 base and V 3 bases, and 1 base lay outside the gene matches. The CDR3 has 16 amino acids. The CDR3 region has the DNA TGTGCCACCAGTGATCCTAGCGGGAGGTCCTACAATGAGCAGTTCTTC. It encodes CATSDPSGRSYNEQFF.

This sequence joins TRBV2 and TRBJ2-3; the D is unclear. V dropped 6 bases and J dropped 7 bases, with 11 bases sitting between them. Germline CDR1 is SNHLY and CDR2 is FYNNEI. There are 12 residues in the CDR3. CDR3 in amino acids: CASRIETNTQYF. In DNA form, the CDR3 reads TGTGCCAGCAGGATAGAAACGAATACGCAGTATTTT.